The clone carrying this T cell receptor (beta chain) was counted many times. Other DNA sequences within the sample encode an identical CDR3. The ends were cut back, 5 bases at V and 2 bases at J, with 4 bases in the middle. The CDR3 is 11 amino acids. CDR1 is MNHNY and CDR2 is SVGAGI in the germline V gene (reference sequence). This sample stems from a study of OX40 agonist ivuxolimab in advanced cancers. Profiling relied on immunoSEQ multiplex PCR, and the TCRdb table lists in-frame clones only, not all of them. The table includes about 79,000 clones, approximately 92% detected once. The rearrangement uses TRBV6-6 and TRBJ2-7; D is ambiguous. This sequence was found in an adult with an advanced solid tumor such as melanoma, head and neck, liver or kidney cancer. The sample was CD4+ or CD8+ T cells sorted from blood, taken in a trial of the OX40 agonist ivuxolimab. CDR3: CASSDPYEQYF. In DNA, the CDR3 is TGTGCCAGCAGTGACCCCTACGAGCAGTACTTC.